This is a list of T cell receptor beta chains from one sample in a study of graft-versus-host responses after intestinal transplantation. Produced via immunoSEQ multiplex PCR; TCRdb's table is partial and in-frame only. The sample lists 85,000 to 100,000 clones, roughly 90% occurring once. These TCRs' antigens remain unknown. The sample in question was unstimulated CD4+ T cells sorted from spleen or lymph node cells, obtained before transplant. Receptors originate from a human donor who was the organ donor for an intestinal transplant. CDR3s include the opening cysteine and the closing phenylalanine or tryptophan. The order of the fields is V gene, CDR3 protein.

V gene: TRBV5-1
CDR3 protein: CASRNGQGRTGELFF

V gene: TRBV5-1
CDR3 protein: CASSLLQGEEGYTF

V gene: TRBV5-1
CDR3 protein: CASSLAGDTQYF

V gene: TRBV2
CDR3 protein: CASSGDREVSGYTF

V gene: TRBV16
CDR3 protein: CASSQLLDRVYSNQPQHF

V gene: TRBV4-2
CDR3 protein: CAAARDRLENEQFF

V gene: TRBV5-1
CDR3 protein: CASSPLTGIDYGYTF

V gene: TRBV5-1
CDR3 protein: CASSLIRGPYQETQYF

V gene: TRBV19
CDR3 protein: CASSRGRAYEQYF

V gene: TRBV6-1
CDR3 protein: CASSAGTAGGNEQFF

V gene: TRBV2
CDR3 protein: CASSEEGGLAGGNEQFF

V gene: TRBV5-1
CDR3 protein: CASSPGLAGVNRYEQFF

V gene: TRBV7-9
CDR3 protein: CASSRGTSGRADTQYF

V gene: TRBV28
CDR3 protein: CASSLDPGLSYGYTF

V gene: TRBV7-2
CDR3 protein: CASSPSPGGAYEQYF